The TCR beta chain under discussion was sequenced for a study of blood T cell repertoires in COVID-19 (TCRdb year 2020). About the full investigation: The collaborator samples originated in the United States, Italy and Spain and spanned the acute and convalescent phases of COVID-19. The repertoires were released in a freely available public database meant as a resource for research on the immune response to SARS-CoV-2. Where HLA class I and class II types were available, the types were taken from metadata supplied by the sample provider, not from assay-based typing. The sample metadata nearly always contained a de-identified subject ID, COVID-19 status, age in years and sex. The material from the prospective study consisted of cDNA or gDNA derived from T cells, B-cell-depleted T cells, or PBMCs. Subjects who had been exposed to COVID-19, were actively infected with it, or had recovered from it provided the deeply sampled blood TCRbeta repertoires that made up the dataset. Samples came from the ongoing ImmuneRACE study (first 160 participants) plus 1,254 subjects from 6 global collaborators.

Paper-wide results and their limitations: How much clinical and demographic metadata was included differed by source and by participant, and the metadata was provided uncurated.

TCRbeta CDR3 regions were amplified from genomic DNA by means of the immunoSEQ Assay, a bias-controlled multiplex PCR. Concerning the study's data processing: Nucleated cell counts per sample were estimated from amplification of reference gene primers within the assay. Sequence reads were collapsed and filtered to measure the absolute abundance of every unique TCRbeta CDR3 rearrangement. For each sample, productive Simpson clonality was calculated as the square root of Simpson's diversity index across productive rearrangements. In its TCRdb copy, this immuneACCESS table keeps in-frame sequences only and misses some clones. Where compared with another copy, unresolved V genes explain less than half of these, and the others have no known cause. The V and J calls and clone size come from that table; D and trimming were worked out from the DNA. The sample yields around 240,000 clones; over 80% were counted once. Around 0.87% of the sample rests with the top ten.

V and J are trimmed by 4 bases and 4 bases, and the gene matches miss 7 bases of the junction. CDR1 and CDR2 were assigned from the germline V gene (reference sequence) as MNHEY and SMNVEV. Its CDR3 holds 15 amino acids, cysteine through phenylalanine. Of all the DNA, just the CDR3 is kept, 45 bases in frame from base 1. The sample holds many counts of this clone. Its recognized antigen is unknown. Base-call qualities are not available, and no considerably larger clone is one nucleotide away. Enrolling through a virtual design, the prospective study's participants ranged in age from roughly 18 to 90 years and lived across some 23 United States geographic areas. In the prospective study, participants were assigned to cohorts based on the clinical history participants reported in a screening survey and a study questionnaire. Exposed participants had been in contact with someone with a PCR-confirmed or clinician-diagnosed COVID-19 case within 2 weeks of study entry. In the prospective study, whole blood, serum and a nasopharyngeal or oropharyngeal swab were collected from each participant by mobile phlebotomists. Over a 2-month period, participants in the prospective study had the option of providing additional blood draws and questionnaires. Before DNA extraction, prospective study blood samples were shipped either frozen or at room temperature.

Input material: PBMCs or T cells enriched from blood (not recorded which). The TCR comes from a man between 45 and 60 years old who had been exposed to COVID-19. The chain was built from TRBV27 and TRBJ2-3, with 8 junctional bases fitting TRBD2. The CDR3 here reads CASSWSGSGADTQYF. The bases are TGTGCCAGCAGTTGGAGCGGGAGCGGGGCAGATACGCAGTATTTT.